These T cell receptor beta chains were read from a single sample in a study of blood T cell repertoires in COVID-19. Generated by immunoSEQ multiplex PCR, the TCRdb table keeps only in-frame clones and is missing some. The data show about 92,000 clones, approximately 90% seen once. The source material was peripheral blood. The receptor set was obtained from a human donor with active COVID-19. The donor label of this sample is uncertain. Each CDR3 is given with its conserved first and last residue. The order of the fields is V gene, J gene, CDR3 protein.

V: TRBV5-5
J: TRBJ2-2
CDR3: CASSTGTSPSGELFF

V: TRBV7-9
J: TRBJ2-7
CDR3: CASSLTLGEGYEQYF

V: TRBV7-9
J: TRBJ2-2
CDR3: CASSLIGTGGSGELFF

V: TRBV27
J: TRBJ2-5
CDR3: CASRTGSWETQYF

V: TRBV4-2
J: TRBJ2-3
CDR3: CASSQLAAITDTQYF

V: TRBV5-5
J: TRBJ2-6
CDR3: CASSGGQPGQGEGANVLTF

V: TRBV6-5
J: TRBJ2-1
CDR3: CASAGQRVGNEQFF

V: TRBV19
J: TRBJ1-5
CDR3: CASSTAGPQHF

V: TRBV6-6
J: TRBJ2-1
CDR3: CASSPGLAGTQKGNEQFF

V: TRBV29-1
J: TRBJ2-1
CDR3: CSVIEIKSYNEQFF

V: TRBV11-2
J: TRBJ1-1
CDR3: CASRSPGRGRVMAFF

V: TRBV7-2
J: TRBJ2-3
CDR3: CASSFRQGWDGGTQYF

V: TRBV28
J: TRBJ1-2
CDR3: CASSSRGSRDDGYTF

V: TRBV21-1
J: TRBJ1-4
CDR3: CASSWRGYEKLFF

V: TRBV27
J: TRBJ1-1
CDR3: CASSLLGAYDTEAFF

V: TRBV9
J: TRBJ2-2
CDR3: CASRGGSGELFF

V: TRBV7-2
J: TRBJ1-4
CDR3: CASSFRTGGATNEKLFF

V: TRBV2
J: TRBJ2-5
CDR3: CASSDGNRGGETQYF

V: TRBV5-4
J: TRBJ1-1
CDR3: CASSHLRGNTEAFF

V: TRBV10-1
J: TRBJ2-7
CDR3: CASSEWEGYEQYF

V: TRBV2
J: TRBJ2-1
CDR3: CASSHRTSGGLSSYNEQFF

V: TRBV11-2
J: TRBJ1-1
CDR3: CASNPDSRTEAFF

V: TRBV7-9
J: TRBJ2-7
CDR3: CASSLGRNEQYF

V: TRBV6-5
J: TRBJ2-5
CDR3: CASSTGQGDGETQYF

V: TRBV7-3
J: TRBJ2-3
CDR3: CASSLPSTDTQYF